The table lists the clone carrying this T cell receptor beta chain with a few counts. Through a sample-barcoded 5' primer and a J-beta primer mix, a second PCR was run for roughly 7 to 12 cycles. One entry per CDR3 protein, called by TCRdb with MiXCR from the 5' RACE reads. Of around 1.5 million distinct CDR3 sequences detected, about 35% appear once; the ten largest clones hold about 11%. The CDR3 is made up of 13 amino acids. Germline V gene sequence: CDR1 KGHSH, CDR2 LQKENI. Trimming removed 3 bases at V and 7 bases at J, with 11 bases between. The data originate from a study of blood T cells in healthy people across ages.

The receptor was derived from a woman aged 25 to 39 in good health. This rearrangement joins TRBV18 to TRBJ2-3; D call uncertain. Sequencing input: blood. The CDR3 protein is CASSPTASYTQYF. The CDR3 region has the DNA TGTGCCAGCTCACCGACCGCCTCTTATACGCAGTATTTT.